This T cell receptor beta chain was recovered during a study of neoadjuvant anti-PD-1 for oral cavity cancer. Findings and limits, study-wide: Treg/Th17 ratio rose with pretreatment blood and fell with post-treatment tumor TCRbeta clonality.

Patients were newly diagnosed with stage II-IVA oral cavity squamous cell carcinoma without prior systemic or radiation treatment. Blood cells were analyzed directly, without culture or expansion. About this clone: Its antigen is still unknown.

Trimming left V 2 bases short and J 8 bases short, with 9 bases between. Looked up from germline, CDR1 is MNHNY and CDR2 is SVGAGI (reference sequence). The CDR3 has 12 amino acids. Most PBMC samples had 480 ng input DNA in six replicates. Clones were read by immunoSEQ multiplex PCR, and TCRdb kept only the in-frame ones, dropping some. The repertoire consists of around 15,000 clones, with around 64% occurring once and the leading ten covering over 2.5%. This sequence was found in a person aged 35 to 85 with oral cavity squamous cell carcinoma. The sample was PBMCs, taken before nivolumab (anti-PD-1) treatment. J is TRBJ1-1 and V is TRBV6-6; D might be TRBD1 (5 bases). The CDR3 loop reads CASSYGNREAFF. CDR3 DNA sequence: TGTGCCAGCAGTTACGGAAACAGGGAAGCTTTCTTT.